These 21 T cell receptor beta chains came from one sample sequenced in a study of T-cell reconstitution after alpha-beta-depleted transplantation in children. Unique molecular identifiers were incorporated when the TCRbeta library was constructed. TCRdb ran MiXCR on the PCR reads and lists one entry per CDR3 protein. The table has about 610,000 distinct CDR3 sequences, over 9.5% seen once. This specimen was PBMCs from the stem cell graft donor, taken from the stem cell graft. These receptors were taken from a human donor who donated a stem cell graft to a child with acute myeloid leukemia.

This clonotype was counted only a few times. V usage is TRBV25-1 and J usage is TRBJ2-1; 13 nucleotides align to TRBD2. This CDR3 has 17 residues. J was trimmed by 7 bases and V by 3 bases; bases with no gene match: 9. CDR1 is MGHDK and CDR2 is SYGVNS in the germline V gene. CDR3 coding DNA: TGTGCCAGCAGTGAGGGGGGAACGACTAGCGGGAGGAATGAGCAGTTCTTC. It yields the protein CASSEGGTTSGRNEQFF.

This clonotype was counted between two and nine times. CDR3: CSARDQGTISYNEQFF. The CDR3 DNA follows: TGCAGTGCTAGAGATCAGGGGACCATCTCCTACAATGAGCAGTTCTTC. V usage is TRBV20-1 and J usage is TRBJ2-1, with D perhaps matching TRBD1 (6 bases). The CDR3 runs 16 residues. The germline V gene has CDR1 DFQATT and CDR2 SNEGSKA (reference sequence). Trimming cost V 0 bases and J 0 bases, with 12 bases left between them.

This clonotype was counted ten times or more. This chain links TRBV29-1 with TRBJ1-1; D gene unclear. V gave up 4 bases and J gave up 5 bases, with 5 bases separating them. Germline values: CDR1 SQVTM, CDR2 ANQGSEA. The CDR3 loop spans 10 amino acids. CDR3 loop: CSVVLTEAFF. CDR3 coding DNA: TGCAGCGTTGTTTTAACTGAAGCTTTCTTT.

In this sample, this clonotype turned up a few times. The rearrangement joins TRBV20-1 to TRBJ2-7, with 10 bases matching TRBD1. The CDR3 totals 13 residues. Germline trimming cut 6 bases from V and 5 bases from J; bases unmatched to any gene: 7. Looked up from germline, CDR1 is DFQATT and CDR2 is SNEGSKA (reference sequence). The CDR3 loop reads CSAGQGGWDEQYF. CDR3 nucleotide sequence: TGCAGTGCCGGACAGGGGGGCTGGGACGAGCAGTACTTC.

Only a few counts were recorded for this clonotype. The chain employs TRBV7-3 and TRBJ2-3; 11 nucleotides match TRBD2. V lost 5 bases to trimming and J lost 7 bases; unmatched junction nucleotides: 5. In germline, CDR1 is SGHTA, CDR2 FQGTGA. The length of the CDR3 is 14 residues. CDR3 nucleotide sequence: TGTGCCAGCAGCCTAGCGGGAGGCGGGAATACGCAGTATTTT. This codes for CASSLAGGGNTQYF.

This clonotype was recorded a few times. The rearrangement links TRBV29-1 to TRBJ2-7, with D hard to call. V lost 3 bases to trimming and J lost 5 bases, with 11 bases between them. CDR3 length equals 12 residues. Germline lookup yields CDR1 SQVTM and CDR2 ANQGSEA. The chain's CDR3 is CSVDGPSHEQYF. The CDR3, as DNA: TGCAGCGTTGATGGACCTTCGCACGAGCAGTACTTC.

This clonotype appeared a few times. The CDR3 loop is CASSLVGGVNTIYF. The CDR3 region has the DNA TGTGCCAGCAGTTTAGTCGGGGGTGTAAACACCATATATTTT. The chain links TRBV12-3 or TRBV12-4 to TRBJ1-3, with D possibly being TRBD1 (5 bases). V was trimmed by 1 base and J by 6 bases, leaving 10 bases between them. This CDR3 has 14 residues.

This clonotype was counted at least ten times. The chain couples TRBV6-5 to TRBJ1-1; D possibly corresponds to TRBD1 (5 bases). The germline V gene has CDR1 MNHEY and CDR2 SVGAGI. Trimming took off 6 bases at V and 1 base at J, with 15 bases between the two ends. The CDR3 contains 15 residues. The CDR3 here is CASRGMRGKNTEAFF. The CDR3, as DNA: TGTGCCAGCAGGGGTATGAGGGGAAAGAACACTGAAGCTTTCTTT.

As for this clonotype: As the CDR3 is not closed by the conserved phenylalanine or tryptophan, this likely results from a read error. The chain recombines TRBV7-6 with TRBJ1-3; D is unclear. The germline gives CDR1 SGHVS, CDR2 FNYEAQ. This CDR3 is built from 15 residues. Trimming took 1 base from V and 2 from J, leaving 9 bases between them. DNA for the CDR3: TGTGCCAGCAGCTTAGAACGAGGAGCTGGAAACACCATATATTCT. It yields the protein CASSLERGAGNTIYS.

This clonotype has a single count. The V call is TRBV5-1, the J call TRBJ2-7, with TRBD2 matching 7 bases. Unmatched junction bases numbered 3, after V lost 0 bases and J lost 0 bases. The CDR3 runs to 15 residues. The germline V gene encodes CDR1 SGHRS and CDR2 YFSETQ. The CDR3 sequence is CASSLERGSSYEQYF. CDR3 DNA sequence: TGCGCCAGCAGCTTGGAACGCGGGAGCTCCTACGAGCAGTACTTC.

This clonotype was observed at least ten times. The chain uses TRBV6-2 or TRBV6-3 and TRBJ2-7; tentatively, D is TRBD1 (5 bases). V was cut by 6 bases and J by 0 bases, with 12 bases left in between. The CDR3 consists of 14 residues. Germline CDR1 is MNHEY and CDR2 is SVGEGT. The CDR3 reads CASRVRGTSYEQYF. The CDR3 nucleotides read TGTGCCAGCAGGGTAAGGGGAACCTCCTACGAGCAGTACTTC.

Many counts were recorded for this clonotype. The gene calls are TRBV20-1 and TRBJ2-4, with a possible D match to TRBD1 (7 bases). The V end lost 7 bases, the J end lost 0 bases, and 13 bases lay between the germline ends. The CDR3 consists of 14 residues. Germline CDR1 reads DFQATT; CDR2 reads SNEGSKA (reference sequence). The CDR3 bases are TGCAGTGACGCGGGACAGCTAGCCAAAAACATTCAGTACTTC. Translated: CSDAGQLAKNIQYF.

The gene calls are TRBV11-3 and TRBJ2-1, with D uncertain. V was trimmed by 1 base and J by 5 bases, leaving 12 bases between them. CDR1 is SGHNT and CDR2 is YENEEA in the germline V gene. The CDR3 totals 15 residues. Here the CDR3 DNA reads TGTGCCAGCAGCTTAGCGGGTGCTCTCCACAATGAGCAGTTCTTC. Its translation: CASSLAGALHNEQFF.

This clonotype appeared a few times. The chain combines TRBV30 with TRBJ1-5, with 8 bases identical to TRBD1. Germline loops: CDR1 GTSNPN, CDR2 SVGIG (reference sequence). V was clipped by 3 bases and J by 9 bases; unmatched bases: 7. The CDR3 length is 13 residues. Here the CDR3 DNA reads TGTGCCTGGAGCCTCACACAGGGGGGGCCCCAGCATTTT. Amino acid sequence: CAWSLTQGGPQHF.

This clonotype was found a few times. The chain uses TRBV4-3 and TRBJ2-5; TRBD2 might be the D (7 bases). V lost 1 base and J lost 7, with 10 bases in between. The CDR3 is 13 residues long. Germline V gene lookup returns CDR1 LGHNA and CDR2 YSLEER. The CDR3: CASSQVGGGTQYF. The CDR3 nucleotides read TGCGCCAGCAGCCAAGTAGGGGGGGGGACCCAGTACTTC.

The chain is built from TRBV4-3 and TRBJ2-5, with 7 bases lining up with TRBD2. This CDR3 is 15 amino acids long. The V and J ends lost 4 bases and 4 bases, in that order; junction bases with no gene match: 9. Germline loops: CDR1 LGHNA, CDR2 YSLEER. The CDR3 here is CASSRTAGVGETQYF. CDR3 in DNA: TGCGCCAGCAGCCGTACCGCGGGAGTAGGAGAGACCCAGTACTTC.

In its sample, this clonotype was seen many times. The chain combines TRBV20-1 with TRBJ2-4; D unresolved. The CDR3 extends over 16 amino acids. The V and J ends lost 6 bases and 2 bases respectively, with 20 bases between them. Germline V gives CDR1 DFQATT, CDR2 SNEGSKA (reference sequence). CDR3 amino acids: CSAPWSDRESKNIQYF. CDR3 nucleotide sequence: TGCAGTGCACCCTGGTCAGATAGGGAATCCAAAAACATTCAGTACTTC.

The chain employs TRBV30 and TRBJ1-1; no definite D call. Per germline, CDR1 GTSNPN and CDR2 SVGIG (reference sequence). The CDR3 length is 14 residues. V lost 2 bases, J lost 0 bases, and 10 bases lay in between. Here the CDR3 DNA reads TGTGCCTGGAGTAGTAAGACATTGAACACTGAAGCTTTCTTT. Residues: CAWSSKTLNTEAFF.

V gene TRBV27 combines with J gene TRBJ1-2; D might be TRBD1 (6 bases). Germline loops: CDR1 MNHEY, CDR2 SMNVEV (reference sequence). The V end was cut by 6 bases, the J end by 4 bases, with 12 bases between. The CDR3 length is 13 residues. The CDR3 loop is CASRPGGPYGYTF. The CDR3 DNA reads as TGTGCCAGCAGGCCGGGGGGCCCCTATGGCTACACCTTC.

The chain joins TRBV24-1 to TRBJ2-5; 7 nucleotides match TRBD1. Germline CDR1 reads KGHDR; CDR2 reads SFDVKD. V shed 3 bases and J 3 bases; nucleotides not matched to a gene: 9. The CDR3 spans 16 residues. CDR3 sequence (DNA): TGTGCCACCAGTGATCCCCAGGGGACAGCGGAAGAGACCCAGTACTTC. Translated, it gives CATSDPQGTAEETQYF.

The V gene is TRBV10-3, the J gene TRBJ1-5, with D perhaps TRBD1 (6 bases). Germline V gene data show CDR1 as ENHRY and CDR2 as SYGVKD. The CDR3 spans 15 residues. V was trimmed by 2 bases and J by 4 bases, leaving 12 bases between them. CDR3: CAISEPDRGNQPQHF. The CDR3 coding sequence is TGTGCCATCAGTGAGCCGGACAGAGGAAATCAGCCCCAGCATTTT.